This paragraph covers one T cell receptor beta chain sequence. Antigen unknown. This entry belongs to a study of post-analysis software for immune sequencing data. Notes on the study in general: Roughly five TRBV segments appeared more often in patients than in controls, and TRBV5-6, TRBV5-1 and TRBV20-1 were among these.

Built from TCR beta cDNA, the libraries had unique molecular identifiers in them. It was from roughly 1 to 10 million T cells that some 470,000 cDNA molecules came. MiXCR was run by TCRdb on the PCR reads, yielding one entry per CDR3 protein. Of about 430,000 distinct CDR3 sequences in the sample, 30% to 45% were seen once. The germline gives CDR1 SGHAT, CDR2 FQNNGV. This CDR3 contains 16 residues. Trimming cost V 0 bases and J 0 bases, with 6 bases left between them. The chain employs TRBV11-2 and TRBJ2-6, with D uncertain. This clonotype was obtained from a girl aged 2 to 10 with multiple sclerosis. Sample: blood. CDR3 in amino acids: CASSLDRGSGANVLTF. Here the CDR3 DNA reads TGTGCCAGCAGCTTAGATCGAGGCTCTGGGGCCAACGTCCTGACTTTC.